This record looks at one T cell receptor beta chain sequence and its context. This receptor's antigen is unknown. No qualities accompany the bases; no much larger clone lies one base away. The data stem from a study of immune heterogeneity within non-small cell lung tumors (dated by TCRdb to the late 2010s). About the full investigation: Histology comprised several squamous cell carcinomas, 10 non-squamous carcinomas and 1 tumor not otherwise specified. Whole-exome sequencing, RNA-seq and TCR beta repertoire sequencing were combined for multiple spatially distinct regions from each NSCLC tumor so that intratumoral immune heterogeneity could be examined. Transcriptome data were available for just roughly 40 loci from around twelve patients, whereas TCR repertoire analysis spanned roughly 56 tumor loci from approximately 14 patients. Neoantigen binding to each patient's HLA alleles was predicted with netMHCpan-3.0 for mutant peptides of 8 to 11 amino acids.

Genomic DNA was extracted from bulk tumor tissue and used as the TCR template, and roughly 600 ng gDNA was amplified per sample. During surgery, multiple biopsies were taken from each primary tumor, with sampling sites spaced as far apart as possible within the tumor mass. Patients in the study cohort, which was described as untreated, were newly diagnosed NSCLC cases going through curative surgery. Donors were fewer than 16 newly diagnosed non-small cell lung cancer patients undergoing surgery with curative intent. A couple of independent pathologists examined the resected tumor masses. Sequencing was performed only on DNA and RNA samples of high quality. What the work shows at the level of the full study, not this receptor alone: Individual patients mostly had different high-frequency TCR beta clonotypes. A statistically significant but moderate positive correlation (R around 0.3) was observed between local T-cell repertoire clonality and local tumor mutational burden. Within a patient, identical dominant CDR3B clonotypes were found to recur across loci, yet unique high-frequency clones were also harbored in different tumor locations.

Spanning cysteine to phenylalanine, the CDR3 consists of 14 amino acids. Of all the DNA, just the CDR3 is kept, 42 bases in frame from base 1. The germline V gene supplies CDR1 SGHRS and CDR2 YFSETQ. V is clipped by 0 bases and J by 2 bases, and the sequence between their germline boundaries is 8 bases long. The TCR beta CDR3 region was amplified with a multiplex PCR system, in which a first round of 9 to 10 cycles was run using 32 V-gene forward and 13 J-gene reverse primers. First-round PCR used a QIAGEN Multiplex PCR Kit, and primer sequences were filed in Chinese patent CN105087789A. Illumina universal primers were attached in a second round of PCR run with the Phusion High-Fidelity PCR Kit. Paired-end sequencing of TCR libraries was carried out on the Illumina HiSeq X Ten platform at a read length of 151 bp. Per the authors' processing: Cutadapt removed reads without multiplex PCR primers, PEAR merged read pairs, and MiXCR with default settings called CDR3 regions. Shannon entropy measured repertoire diversity, and clonality was calculated as one minus the Shannon entropy divided by the ln of the count of productive unique sequences. Clonotypes at a frequency of at least 0.5% were defined as dominant or high-frequency T-cell clones. TCRdb took the public reads, trimmed them with fastp at Q25, ran MiXCR for clone calling and kept in-frame beta chains. Each record represents a unique CDR3 protein, reported with the most common genes and DNA among its rows. Here the V and J calls rest on TCRdb's processing, not on the authors' analysis. The sample yields 9,500 to 12,000 distinct CDR3 sequences; approximately 20% were counted once. The top ten clonotypes cover 3% to 4.5% of the sample.

The TCR sequence derives from a man between 60 and 70 years old with non-small cell lung cancer. The sequenced sample consisted of lung tumor tissue. Recombination connected TRBV5-1 to TRBJ1-2, with TRBD1 as a weak D call on 5 bases. The DNA reads as follows: TGCGCCAGCAGCTTGGTGGGGCCCAACTATGGCTACACCTTC. Its product reads: CASSLVGPNYGYTF.